One and the same sample provided the 22 T cell receptor beta chains below, sequenced in a study of patients and donors after allogeneic stem cell transplantation. TCRdb re-derived calls from the RT-PCR reads in MiXCR, one entry per CDR3 protein. The data show over 350,000 distinct CDR3 sequences, roughly 17% seen once. Sequenced input: blood, either unsorted or a sorted T cell fraction (not recorded which). These receptors were taken from a human donor who was either an allogeneic HSCT recipient or a stem cell or donor lymphocyte infusion donor (not recorded which). It is not recorded whose cells these are; they may come from a transplant donor.

This clonotype came up a few times. The V call is TRBV5-1, the J call TRBJ1-2; D is possibly TRBD1 (6 bases). Trimming left V 6 bases short and J 3 bases short, with 18 bases between. Germline V gene sequence: CDR1 SGHRS, CDR2 YFSETQ. The CDR3 consists of 15 residues. The CDR3 sequence: CASTHSGGMDYGYTF. CDR3 in DNA: TGCGCCAGCACACACTCGGGGGGCATGGACTATGGCTACACCTTC.

This clonotype was detected a few times. The rearrangement links TRBV10-3 to TRBJ2-3; 7 bases are a match to TRBD2. V lost 1 base to trimming and J lost 2 bases; unmatched junction nucleotides: 3. CDR1 and CDR2 (germline): ENHRY, SYGVKD. The CDR3 covers 15 residues. This CDR3 is CAISEWAGVTDTQYF. The DNA for the CDR3 is TGTGCCATCAGTGAGTGGGCGGGAGTCACAGATACGCAGTATTTT.

The chain combines TRBV27 with TRBJ2-1, with TRBD1 matching 8 bases. The germline CDR1 and CDR2 sequences are MNHEY and SMNVEV (reference sequence). CDR3 length: 15 amino acids. V lost 5 bases, J lost 5 bases, and 8 bases stayed unmatched. The CDR3 DNA reads as TGTGCCAGCAGTCGCAGGGACAGGCCCGACAATGAGCAGTTCTTC. Translating gives CASSRRDRPDNEQFF.

In regard to this clonotype: One end of the junction does not line up with germline, which may come from a read error. This chain uses TRBV20-1 with TRBJ2-7, with D perhaps TRBD2 (5 bases). The length of the CDR3 is 13 residues. Germline V gives CDR1 DFQATT, CDR2 SNEGSKA (reference sequence). The CDR3, as DNA: TGCAGGGCTAAAGCGGCCAGAACGAGGGAGCAGTACTTC. Protein product: CRAKAARTREQYF.

This clonotype was counted only a few times. The V gene is TRBV5-1, the J gene TRBJ2-2; 10 nucleotides match TRBD2. Germline CDR1 SGHRS, CDR2 YFSETQ. The CDR3 covers 18 residues. With 0 bases clipped from V and 1 base from J, the junction kept 6 bases outside the gene matches. The CDR3: CASSLEGSGRRNTGELFF. In nucleotides, the CDR3 is TGCGCCAGCAGCTTGGAGGGTAGCGGGAGGAGGAACACCGGGGAGCTGTTTTTT.

The J gene is TRBJ2-7, the V gene TRBV28, with D possibly being TRBD2 (6 bases). Germline CDR1 and CDR2: MDHEN and SYDVKM. Trimming took 6 bases from V and 1 from J, leaving 13 bases between them. The CDR3 has 14 residues. In DNA, the CDR3 is TGTGCCAGCAGCCCGCCGGCGGGGTCCTACGAGCAGTACTTC. It codes for CASSPPAGSYEQYF.

This clonotype was picked up a small number of times. The rearrangement uses TRBV20-1 and TRBJ1-4, with 7 bases fitting TRBD1. The CDR3 is 17 residues long. The trim removed 3 bases at V and 8 bases at J, leaving 18 bases unmatched. CDR1 and CDR2 (germline): DFQATT, SNEGSKA (reference sequence). The CDR3 is CSARPLRTGGVREKLFF. In nucleotides, the CDR3 is TGCAGTGCTAGGCCCCTCCGGACAGGTGGTGTTCGAGAAAAACTGTTTTTT.

This clonotype was seen more than once but under ten times. CDR3 nucleotide sequence: TGTGCCACCAGCAGCCGGGACAGAAATCAGCCCCAGCATTTT. Protein product: CATSSRDRNQPQHF. The chain uses TRBV15 and TRBJ1-5; 7 bases are shared with TRBD1. There are 14 residues in the CDR3. The germline CDR1 and CDR2 sequences are LNHNV and YYDKDF (reference sequence). V trimming: 3 bases; J trimming: 4 bases; junction bases outside the gene matches: 3.

The chain combines TRBV28 with TRBJ1-6; maybe TRBD1 (5 bases). Germline assignment: CDR1 MDHEN and CDR2 SYDVKM. This CDR3 region has 14 residues. V shed 6 bases and J shed 5 bases, with 11 bases lying between them. CDR3 sequence: CASRSLGDNSPLHF. As DNA, the CDR3 is TGTGCCAGCAGATCCTTGGGGGATAATTCACCCCTCCACTTT.

This clonotype has just a few counts. The chain carries TRBV15 and TRBJ2-7; D may be TRBD2 (6 bases). The V and J ends lost 3 bases and 3 bases respectively, with 15 bases between them. Germline CDR1 is LNHNV and CDR2 is YYDKDF (reference sequence). The CDR3 runs to 15 residues. The CDR3 nucleotides are TGTGCCACCAGCAGTCCCCGGGACGGGAGCTACGAGCAGTACTTC. It encodes CATSSPRDGSYEQYF. Full variable domain (rest looked up from reference TRBV15 and TRBJ2-7): DAMVIQNPRYQVTQFGKPVTLSCSQTLNHNVMYWYQQKSSQAPKLLFHYYDKDFNNEADTPDNFQSRRPNTSFCFLDIRSPGLGDTAMYLCATSSPRDGSYEQYFGPGTRLTVT.

The chain is built from TRBV10-3 and TRBJ1-1; TRBD1 is a possible D gene (5 bases). Germline lookup yields CDR1 ENHRY and CDR2 SYGVKD. The CDR3 has 15 amino acids. The V end was cut by 10 bases, the J end by 1 base, with 19 bases between. In nucleotides, the CDR3 is TGTGCCACAACGCAAGGACCGACAGCGAACACTGAAGCTTTCTTT. This codes for CATTQGPTANTEAFF.

This clonotype was counted a few times. The V gene is TRBV4-1, the J gene TRBJ2-2, with D perhaps given as TRBD1 or TRBD2 (5 bases each). V lost 0 bases and J lost 0, with 11 bases in between. The CDR3 runs 17 residues. Germline CDR1 and CDR2: MGHRA and YSYEKL. The CDR3 spells CASSQDRGTANTGELFF. The CDR3 region has the DNA TGCGCCAGCAGCCAAGACCGAGGGACGGCGAACACCGGGGAGCTGTTTTTT.

At least ten counts were recorded for this clonotype. The chain employs TRBV10-3 and TRBJ2-2; TRBD2 matches 9 bases. The germline gives CDR1 ENHRY, CDR2 SYGVKD. Unmatched junction bases numbered 7, after V lost 6 bases and J lost 5 bases. This CDR3 spans 15 amino acids. The CDR3 DNA follows: TGTGCCATCAGCGCCCCTCTAGCGGGGACCGGGGAGCTGTTTTTT. Its translation is CAISAPLAGTGELFF.

The rearrangement joins TRBV5-1 to TRBJ1-1; D gene ambiguous. V lost 0 bases to trimming and J lost 1 base, with 19 bases between them. Germline V gene lookup returns CDR1 SGHRS and CDR2 YFSETQ. The CDR3 runs to 18 residues. The CDR3 DNA reads as TGCGCCAGCAGCTTGGCCCCTGGAGATACCCGGGGGAACACTGAAGCTTTCTTT. It specifies CASSLAPGDTRGNTEAFF.

The chain joins TRBV5-1 to TRBJ2-3, with D maybe TRBD1 (6 bases). Trimming removed 4 bases at V and 5 bases at J, with 11 bases between. The CDR3 loop spans 13 amino acids. From germline, CDR1 is SGHRS and CDR2 YFSETQ. The CDR3 sequence is CASSVGGKDTQYF. CDR3 DNA sequence: TGCGCCAGCAGCGTAGGGGGAAAAGATACGCAGTATTTT.

The rearrangement uses TRBV5-4 and TRBJ2-7; either TRBD1 or TRBD2 may supply D (7 bases each). CDR1 and CDR2 (germline): SGHNT, YYREEE (reference sequence). CDR3 length: 18 amino acids. Trimming took off 1 base at V and 2 bases at J, with 22 bases between the two ends. CDR3 bases: TGTGCCAGCAGCTTGAAGGGAGGGGGCGACGTTTCGGCCTACGAGCAGTACTTC. Protein sequence: CASSLKGGGDVSAYEQYF.

This clonotype was counted between two and nine times. The rearrangement joins TRBV12-3 or TRBV12-4 to TRBJ1-1; possible D gene TRBD1, 6 bases. There are 15 residues in the CDR3. Trimming removed 1 base at V and 5 bases at J, with 14 bases between. The CDR3 nucleotides are TGTGCCAGCAGTTTAGATTTCAGGGGTCGAACTGAAGCTTTCTTT. It codes for CASSLDFRGRTEAFF.

This clonotype was seen only a few times. The rearrangement joins TRBV6-5 to TRBJ2-7; possibly TRBD2 for D (5 bases). V dropped 5 bases and J dropped 3 bases, with 14 bases sitting between them. Germline V gene sequence: CDR1 MNHEY, CDR2 SVGAGI. The CDR3 sequence is 14 residues long. The CDR3, as DNA: TGTGCCAGCAGTAACTTCCTAGGGAGCTACGAGCAGTACTTC. Protein product: CASSNFLGSYEQYF.

V is TRBV9 and J is TRBJ1-2, with TRBD1 matching over 7 bases. The V gene's germline CDR1 is SGDLS and CDR2 YYNGEE. Trimming took 4 bases from V and 5 from J; bases not matched to a gene: 8. The CDR3 consists of 14 residues. In DNA, the CDR3 is TGTGCCAGCAGCTTGACAGGGACTCCGTATGGCTACACCTTC. Residues: CASSLTGTPYGYTF.

This clonotype was observed many times. The rearrangement joins TRBV7-9 to TRBJ2-1, with D possibly matching TRBD1 (5 bases). Trimming shortened V by 4 bases and J by 4 bases, and 8 bases separated the two germline ends. Looked up from germline, CDR1 is SEHNR and CDR2 is FQNEAQ (reference sequence). There are 13 residues in the CDR3. The CDR3 protein is CASSSPGYNEQFF. The CDR3 bases are TGTGCCAGCAGCTCCCCAGGGTACAATGAGCAGTTCTTC.

The V gene is TRBV29-1, the J gene TRBJ2-5; the D gene is possibly TRBD1 (6 bases). V lost 6 bases and J lost 1, with 15 bases in between. Germline V CDR1 and CDR2: SQVTM, ANQGSEA. This CDR3 region has 14 residues. The CDR3 loop reads CSVPGHPSQETQYF. The CDR3 region has the DNA TGCAGCGTGCCGGGACACCCCTCCCAAGAGACCCAGTACTTC. The full variable domain, in which reference TRBV29-1 and TRBJ2-5 provide the parts outside the CDR3, is SAVISQKPSRDICQRGTSLTIQCQVDSQVTMMFWYRQQPGQSLTLIATANQGSEATYESGFVIDKFPISRPNLTFSTLTVSNMSPEDSSIYLCSVPGHPSQETQYFGPGTRLLVL.

The table lists this clonotype with a few counts. The V and J genes are TRBV10-3 and TRBJ1-1; weak D call: TRBD1 (5 bases). This CDR3 has 16 amino acids. V was cut by 2 bases and J by 3 bases, with 16 bases left in between. The germline gives CDR1 ENHRY, CDR2 SYGVKD. The CDR3 sequence is CAISEGRVGFHTEAFF. CDR3 DNA sequence: TGTGCCATCAGTGAGGGCAGGGTGGGTTTTCACACTGAAGCTTTCTTT.